This T cell receptor beta chain is drawn from a study of identical twins. In its sample, this clonotype was seen a few times. A universal primer site was added by template switching, and unique molecular identifiers were carried by the cDNA. TCRdb reanalysed the 5' RACE reads using MiXCR and keeps one entry per CDR3 protein. Of roughly 470,000 distinct CDR3 sequences listed, 13% to 15% are singletons. V lost 2 bases to trimming and J lost 6 bases, with 15 bases between them. Germline values: CDR1 SGHRS, CDR2 YFSETQ. This CDR3 comprises 14 residues. The data were also submitted as part of a second study, on yellow fever vaccine responses in identical twins. That source adds: Convergence reportedly seemed to mark part of the twins' vaccine T cell response, with personalization marking the rest.

The chain carries TRBV5-1 and TRBJ2-7, with D perhaps matching TRBD1 or TRBD2 (5 bases each). Sequenced: CD4+ T cells sorted from blood. This receptor was identified in a woman younger than 30 in good health. CDR3 in DNA: TGCGCCAGCAGCTTCCGGGACCGCCGGAGCGAGCAGTACTTC. It is translated as CASSFRDRRSEQYF.